This is a list of T cell receptor beta chains from one sample in a study of pediatric ulcerative colitis. Profiled with immunoSEQ multiplex PCR; TCRdb holds only in-frame clones, not every one. The data contain roughly 23,000 clones, roughly two thirds of them singletons. Sequencing input: gut tissue. All receptors derive from a boy aged 10-17 years with severe ulcerative colitis. CDR3s include the opening cysteine and the closing phenylalanine or tryptophan. D genes are given only for firm matches. Clone size appears in some rows only: once, few, many, or a class for an expanded clone.

j_gene | abundance | len | d_gene | v_gene | CDR3aa | CDR3nt
TRBJ2-5 | - | 14 | - | TRBV5-1 | CASSLGSNQETQYF | TGCGCCAGCAGCTTGGGCAGCAACCAAGAGACCCAGTACTTC
TRBJ1-6 | few | 15 | - | TRBV5-1 | CASSPTVTENSPLHF | TGCGCCAGCAGCCCGACAGTGACGGAGAATTCACCCCTCCACTTT
TRBJ2-6 | few | 16 | TRBD1 | TRBV5-1 | CASSEGAKAGANVLTF | TGCGCCAGCAGCGAGGGGGCAAAGGCTGGGGCCAACGTCCTGACTTTC
TRBJ1-2 | few | 15 | - | TRBV10-2 | CASSEPASGLYGYTF | TGCGCCAGCAGTGAGCCCGCTTCGGGGCTCTATGGCTACACCTTC
TRBJ2-1 | few | 12 | - | TRBV5-4 | CASSSDWRSRFF | TGTGCCAGCAGCTCCGACTGGCGGTCTAGATTCTTC
TRBJ2-2 | - | 15 | TRBD2 | TRBV6-4 | CASSDSAGGPGELFF | TGTGCCAGCAGTGACTCAGCGGGGGGGCCCGGGGAGCTGTTTTTT
TRBJ1-2 | - | 13 | TRBD1 | TRBV30 | CAWLTGFSYGYTF | TGTGCCTGGTTGACAGGGTTCTCCTATGGCTACACCTTC
TRBJ1-5 | few | 13 | - | TRBV19 | CASSIRGNQPQHF | TGTGCCAGTAGTATCAGGGGCAATCAGCCCCAGCATTTT
TRBJ1-2 | - | 12 | - | TRBV6-5 | CASSYAELGYTF | TGTGCCAGCAGTTACGCAGAACTAGGCTACACCTTC
TRBJ1-1 | few | 14 | - | TRBV30 | CATIPRHMNTEAFF | TGTGCCACAATCCCCAGGCACATGAACACTGAAGCTTTCTTT
TRBJ2-5 | - | 16 | TRBD2 | TRBV5-1 | CASSLRGLAAQETQYF | TGCGCCAGCAGCCTCCGCGGACTAGCGGCCCAAGAGACCCAGTACTTC
TRBJ1-2 | - | 13 | TRBD1 | TRBV30 | CAWTRTGDYGYTF | TGTGCCTGGACAAGGACAGGGGACTATGGCTACACCTTC
TRBJ2-5 | - | 15 | TRBD2 | TRBV25-1 | CASSHLAGGRETQYF | TGTGCCAGCAGCCACCTAGCGGGGGGTAGGGAGACCCAGTACTTC
TRBJ1-2 | few | 13 | - | TRBV9 | CASSTNTNYGYTF | TGTGCCAGCAGCACAAATACTAACTATGGCTACACCTTC
TRBJ2-3 | - | 13 | - | TRBV7-2 | CVTGLSRTDTQYF | TGTGTTACAGGGCTCAGTCGCACAGATACGCAGTATTTT
TRBJ1-1 | - | 13 | - | TRBV10-2 | CASSEQGNTEAFF | TGCGCCAGCAGTGAGCAGGGGAACACTGAAGCTTTCTTT
TRBJ1-1 | - | 12 | - | TRBV15 | CATGTGNTEAFF | TGTGCCACAGGGACCGGAAACACTGAAGCTTTCTTT
TRBJ2-1 | - | 15 | - | TRBV6-4 | CASSDSVEGHNEQFF | TGTGCCAGCAGTGACTCCGTTGAGGGGCACAATGAGCAGTTCTTC
TRBJ2-5 | - | 13 | - | TRBV9 | CASSGRKKGTQYF | TGTGCCAGCAGCGGACGGAAGAAAGGGACCCAGTACTTC
TRBJ1-6 | - | 16 | TRBD1 | TRBV28 | CASSLTAGQGNSPLHF | TGTGCCAGCAGTTTAACCGCCGGACAGGGTAATTCACCCCTCCACTTT
TRBJ1-2 | - | 18 | - | TRBV4-1 | CASSQGDLTGRVGYGYTF | TGCGCCAGCAGCCAAGGAGATCTAACAGGAAGGGTGGGCTATGGCTACACCTTC
TRBJ2-5 | once | 11 | - | TRBV6-5 | CASSPRETQYF | TGTGCCAGCAGTCCCAGGGAGACCCAGTACTTC
TRBJ1-2 | - | 14 | - | TRBV19 | CASSLLSDGYGYTF | TGTGCCAGTAGTCTTCTTTCGGACGGCTATGGCTACACCTTC
TRBJ1-5 | - | 20 | - | TRBV23-1 | CASSQSFPQGEVGCNQPQHF | TGCGCCAGCAGTCAATCATTCCCTCAGGGAGAGGTTGGTTGCAATCAGCCCCAGCATTTT
TRBJ2-3 | - | 14 | - | TRBV9 | CASSPRTEEDTQYF | TGTGCCAGCAGCCCTAGGACGGAGGAAGATACGCAGTATTTT
TRBJ1-1 | few | 15 | - | TRBV18 | CASSHTQEGGTEAFF | TGTGCCAGCTCACATACACAGGAGGGGGGCACTGAAGCTTTCTTT
TRBJ2-1 | medium-sized | 11 | - | TRBV19 | CASSIVGVRFF | TGTGCCAGTAGTATAGTAGGGGTTAGGTTCTTC
TRBJ1-5 | - | 12 | - | TRBV6-6 | CASSLYYQPQHF | TGTGCCAGCAGTCTCTATTATCAGCCCCAGCATTTT
TRBJ1-2 | - | 15 | TRBD1 | TRBV5-1 | CASSLEGQGAHGYTF | TGCGCCAGCAGCTTGGAGGGACAGGGGGCTCATGGCTACACCTTC
TRBJ2-1 | - | 12 | - | TRBV2 | CASSASYNEQFF | TGTGCCAGCAGTGCCTCCTACAATGAGCAGTTCTTC
TRBJ1-1 | - | 11 | - | TRBV30 | CASDRGTEAFF | TGTGCTTCCGACCGGGGCACTGAAGCTTTCTTT
TRBJ1-2 | - | 13 | TRBD1 | TRBV6-6 | CASIADRTYGYTF | TGTGCCAGCATAGCGGACAGGACCTATGGCTACACCTTC
TRBJ1-5 | - | 18 | TRBD1 | TRBV4-1 | CASSPGWAGQGANQPQHF | TGCGCCAGCAGCCCCGGTTGGGCGGGACAGGGGGCTAATCAGCCCCAGCATTTT
TRBJ2-3 | - | 16 | TRBD2 | TRBV29-1 | CSVGGLAGIRTDTQYF | TGCAGCGTTGGTGGACTAGCGGGGATAAGGACAGATACGCAGTATTTT
TRBJ2-7 | few | 12 | - | TRBV14 | CASSLVGYEQYF | TGTGCCAGCAGCCTCGTGGGCTACGAGCAGTACTTC
TRBJ1-4 | few | 17 | TRBD1 | TRBV7-9 | CASSSEFTGTGSEKLFF | TGTGCCAGCAGCTCAGAATTCACCGGGACAGGTTCTGAAAAACTGTTTTTT
TRBJ2-1 | - | 15 | TRBD2 | TRBV4-3 | CASSQPSGGYNEQFF | TGCGCCAGCAGCCAACCTAGCGGGGGGTACAATGAGCAGTTCTTC
TRBJ1-1 | - | 12 | - | TRBV6-1 | CASSGVNTEAFF | TGTGCCAGCAGTGGAGTGAACACTGAAGCTTTCTTT
TRBJ1-6 | - | 14 | - | TRBV6-6 | CASTIGVGNSPLHF | TGTGCCAGCACCATAGGGGTAGGCAATTCACCCCTCCACTTT